This T cell receptor beta chain was observed in a study of vaccination effects on CD4 cells after COVID-19. Broader study findings: Marked clonal contraction was seen in infection- and vaccine-induced clones late after vaccination.

With V trimmed by 6 bases and J by 6 bases, 6 bases remained unmatched. The CDR3 contains 14 residues. Germline values: CDR1 MNHEY, CDR2 SVGAGI. Profiling relied on immunoSEQ multiplex PCR, and the TCRdb table lists in-frame clones only, not all of them. The table shows under 30,000 clones, with about 74% occurring only once. There are a few counts of this clone. Its matching antigen is unknown. Viral peptide pools were used in the ViraFEST assay to expand antigen-specific CD4+ T cells, and sequencing came afterward. Between days 9 and 10 of culture, CD4+ T cells were separated out. Either the BNT162b2 or mRNA-1273 vaccine was given to participants in two doses.

Sequenced here: CD4+ T cells from PBMCs cultured with HCoV-OC43 spike peptides, sampled after COVID-19 vaccination. Subset noted: HCoV-OC43 spike overlapping peptide pool stimulation. This chain links TRBV6-5 with TRBJ1-4; 8 bases match TRBD1. The clonotype comes from a human donor who received a COVID-19 vaccine. The CDR3 protein is CASRPGTGYEKLFF. The CDR3 DNA is TGTGCCAGCAGGCCCGGGACAGGCTATGAAAAACTGTTTTTT.